This entry features one T cell receptor (beta chain) sequence. This sample is part of a study of blood T cell repertoires in COVID-19. Study-wide context: Sites in the United States, Italy and Spain provided acute and convalescent COVID-19 samples. Sources were T cells, B-cell-depleted T cells, or PBMCs; the material itself was cDNA or gDNA.

The V gene's germline CDR1 is MNHEY and CDR2 SVGAGI. V lost 10 bases and J 2 bases, leaving 15 bases between the germline ends. The CDR3 loop spans 14 amino acids. As processed by the authors: Quantification of nucleated cells was approximated via reference gene primer amplification. Measured with immunoSEQ multiplex PCR; TCRdb has only the in-frame clones, and not every one. V and J calls and clone size are those listed in that table; D and trimming were worked out from the DNA. Of about 480,000 clones in the sample, roughly 90% are singletons; the top ten hold approximately 1.8%. This TCR derives from a woman in her 40s who had recovered from COVID-19. V usage is TRBV6-5 and J usage is TRBJ1-5, with a tentative D call TRBD1 (5 bases). The sample taken for sequencing was PBMCs or T cells enriched from blood (not recorded which). The CDR3 loop reads CANGAKEGNQPQHF. The DNA for the CDR3 is TGTGCCAATGGGGCTAAAGAGGGCAATCAGCCCCAGCATTTT.